Shown below are 11 T cell receptor beta chains from a single sample sequenced in a study of blood T cell repertoires in COVID-19. Measured with immunoSEQ multiplex PCR; TCRdb has only the in-frame clones, and not every one. The sample records almost 200,000 clones, roughly nine tenths being singletons. Sequenced: PBMCs or T cells enriched from blood (not recorded which). The receptors derive from a woman between 18 and 29 years old who had recovered from COVID-19.

The chain carries TRBV5-1 and TRBJ2-7; 7 bases are shared with TRBD2. Losses at the gene ends were 4 bases for V and 2 bases for J; bases not matched to a gene: 3. This CDR3 has 13 residues. Germline CDR1 reads SGHRS; CDR2 reads YFSETQ. The CDR3 nucleotides are TGCGCCAGCAGCGTTGGACTAGCCTACGAGCAGTACTTC. The encoded protein is CASSVGLAYEQYF. Full variable domain (outside the CDR3, taken from reference TRBV5-1 and TRBJ2-7): KAGVTQTPRYLIKTRGQQVTLSCSPISGHRSVSWYQQTPGQGLQFLFEYFSETQRNKGNFPGRFSGRQFSNSRSEMNVSTLELGDSALYLCASSVGLAYEQYFGPGTRLTVT.

The chain recombines TRBV27 with TRBJ1-1; a possible D gene is TRBD1 (5 bases). Germline V lookup: CDR1 MNHEY, CDR2 SMNVEV (reference sequence). V gave up 8 bases and J gave up 1 base, with 11 bases separating them. The CDR3 runs 13 residues. The CDR3 sequence: CASSIGGNTEAFF. The CDR3 DNA reads as TGTGCCAGCTCCATCGGGGGGAACACTGAAGCTTTCTTT.

This clone was seen only once. V usage is TRBV18 and J usage is TRBJ1-2, with 10 bases fitting TRBD1. Germline CDR1 is KGHSH and CDR2 is LQKENI. The CDR3 totals 14 residues. The V and J ends lost 1 base and 6 bases, in that order; junction bases with no gene match: 2. The CDR3 sequence is CASSPLDRGHGYTF. The CDR3 nucleotides are TGTGCCAGCTCACCACTAGACAGGGGGCATGGCTACACCTTC.

The chain links TRBV30 to TRBJ1-1; D gene uncertain. Per germline, CDR1 GTSNPN and CDR2 SVGIG (reference sequence). The CDR3 has 13 residues. Deletions cut 0 bases from V and 8 bases from J, with 13 bases between. The CDR3 DNA reads TGTGCCTGGAGTGTAGGATCGGGGAGAGAAGCTTTCTTT. It encodes CAWSVGSGREAFF.

This chain connects TRBV6-5 to TRBJ1-2; TRBD1 is a possible D gene (5 bases). The V gene's germline CDR1 is MNHEY and CDR2 SVGAGI. This CDR3 region has 14 residues. With 2 bases removed from V and 7 bases from J, the gap between germline ends came to 14 bases. CDR3 in amino acids: CASSYDGGNSGYTF. The CDR3 bases are TGTGCCAGCAGTTACGACGGGGGAAACAGTGGCTACACCTTC.

This clone was counted once. V usage is TRBV29-1 and J usage is TRBJ2-5; 10 nucleotides match TRBD2. The germline V gene has CDR1 SQVTM and CDR2 ANQGSEA. V lost 5 bases to trimming and J lost 3 bases; unmatched junction nucleotides: 12. The CDR3 has 16 amino acids. The CDR3 here is CSVSPPFGLAEETQYF. The DNA for the CDR3 is TGCAGCGTTTCCCCCCCTTTCGGACTAGCGGAAGAGACCCAGTACTTC.

The chain combines TRBV19 with TRBJ2-7; unclear D gene. From germline, CDR1 is LNHDA and CDR2 SQIVND (reference sequence). This CDR3 is built from 14 residues. V was pared by 5 bases and J by 6 bases, with 17 bases between. CDR3 amino acids: CASSRPAVGSEQYF. CDR3 bases: TGTGCCAGTAGTCGACCGGCGGTGGGTAGCGAGCAGTACTTC.

The V gene is TRBV24-1, the J gene TRBJ2-3; TRBD2 matches at 9 bases. The CDR3 contains 17 residues. The V gene end was trimmed by 4 bases and the J gene end by 4 bases; junction bases not matched to a gene: 11. Germline V lookup: CDR1 KGHDR, CDR2 SFDVKD. CDR3 coding DNA: TGTGCCACCAGTGACACCAATCCGGGACTAGCCCCAGATACGCAGTATTTT. As protein: CATSDTNPGLAPDTQYF.

The chain has TRBV6-5 and TRBJ1-2, with TRBD1 matching 7 bases. There are 13 residues in the CDR3. Germline V gene lookup returns CDR1 MNHEY and CDR2 SVGAGI. V was clipped by 7 bases and J by 6 bases; unmatched bases: 8. The CDR3, as DNA: TGTGCCAGCATTAAGGGACAGCTGGATGGCTACACCTTC. Protein product: CASIKGQLDGYTF.

This chain joins TRBV2 and TRBJ2-1; maybe TRBD2 (7 bases). V shed 2 bases and J shed 5 bases, with 13 bases lying between them. This CDR3 is built from 15 residues. Germline CDR1 and CDR2: SNHLY and FYNNEI. CDR3 in amino acids: CASSELGGADNEQFF. The CDR3 bases are TGTGCCAGCAGTGAATTGGGGGGGGCGGACAATGAGCAGTTCTTC.

The V call is TRBV5-4, the J call TRBJ1-1; no clear D gene. The V end lost 3 bases, the J end lost 0 bases, and 3 bases lay between the germline ends. This CDR3 has 12 residues. In germline, CDR1 is SGHNT, CDR2 YYREEE (reference sequence). The CDR3: CASSSMNTEAFF. CDR3 nucleotides: TGTGCCAGCAGCTCAATGAACACTGAAGCTTTCTTT.